The present T cell receptor beta chain was sequenced within a study of chemoradiotherapy in HPV16-positive cancers. Across the whole study: Candidate HPV-specific T-cell clones and common TCR motifs came from functional assays in a couple of HPV16-positive patients.

Study-wide findings and caveats: During treatment, candidate HPV-specific clones and E7-related motifs expanded in tumor. The functional HPV-specific definition rests on just a couple of HPV16-positive patients.

Over chemoradiotherapy, repertoires were sampled more than once. Some clones are missing from TCRdb's copy, which holds only in-frame ones; the method was immunoSEQ multiplex PCR. In the table there are 12,000 or so clones, 88% of which are singletons. Of note for this clone: Its antigen is not identified.

V dropped 4 bases and J dropped 7; count of bases not matched to a gene: 9. The CDR3 extends over 14 amino acids. Germline V lookup: CDR1 SGHNT, CDR2 YYREEE (reference sequence). This sequence was found in a human donor with HPV-associated anogenital cancer. The sample in question was blood, obtained from a patient who underwent chemoradiotherapy. The chain combines TRBV5-4 with TRBJ2-3; the match to TRBD1 covers 7 bases. The CDR3 sequence: CASSPGQFRHTQYF. The CDR3 DNA reads as TGTGCCAGCAGCCCGGGACAGTTTAGACATACGCAGTATTTT.